This TCR beta chain was captured in a study of T cell responses to AZD1222 COVID-19 vaccine. Overall study findings and caveats: CD4 TCRs linked to vaccination spanned spike, dominating at 160-218 and 743-854. Reports say nearly half of spike-specific TCRs go after unmutated variant regions. Mostly white British, mostly female donors; authors suggested clonal diversity may be underestimated. The study sampled repertoires only after the peak T cell response.

The method was immunoSEQ multiplex PCR; TCRdb's version includes in-frame clones alone and lacks a portion of them. The sample consists of more than 95,000 clones, about 89% of them appearing once. In the case of this clone: Its matching antigen is unknown.

Germline-derived CDR1 and CDR2 are MNHEY and SVGAGI. Between the trimmed V and J ends, which lost 5 bases and 8 bases, there was a span of 12 bases. This CDR3 is built from 12 residues. Sequenced material: peripheral blood, taken 28 days after the second dose of the MenACWY control vaccine. This clonotype was sampled from an adult who received the MenACWY meningococcal vaccine as a control. The chain has TRBV6-5 and TRBJ1-2, with D uncertain. The CDR3 sequence: CASSQTSWGYTF. CDR3 bases: TGTGCCAGCAGTCAGACTAGTTGGGGCTACACCTTC.